The rows below give T cell receptor beta chains drawn from one sample of a study of human T cells and chemical hapten exposure. TCRdb reprocessed the RACE reads via MiXCR and lists one record per CDR3 protein. The table includes tens of thousands of distinct CDR3 sequences, more than 9.5% detected once. The sequencing used whole blood, collected in connection with sensitization to the hapten diphenylcyclopropenone (DPC). Source of these receptors: a woman between 40 and 50 years old with alopecia areata. Some clones in this sample may be carry-over from other donors' samples. Each CDR3 is given with its conserved first and last residue. The D gene is left open where the match is weak. Clone size is shown for a subset of rows, as once, few, many or a class of expanded clone.

j_call clone_size d_call v_call cdr3_length cdr3_aa cdr3_nt
TRBJ2-3 once - TRBV19 15 CASTRAVEGTDTQYF TGTGCCAGTACCCGAGCTGTGGAGGGCACAGATACGCAGTATTTT
TRBJ1-1 few - TRBV27 10 CATRNTEAFF TGTGCCACCCGGAACACTGAAGCTTTCTTT
TRBJ2-7 once - TRBV7-9 11 CVSSSGYEQYF TGTGTCAGCAGCTCGGGTTACGAGCAGTACTTC
TRBJ1-2 many - TRBV20-1 17 CSARDRRGLPPLYGYTF TGCAGTGCTAGAGATAGGCGGGGGCTTCCCCCTTTGTATGGCTACACCTTC
TRBJ1-1 many - TRBV7-2 14 CASSRLQSSTEAFF TGTGCCAGCAGCAGGTTACAGAGCTCCACTGAAGCTTTCTTT
TRBJ1-1 - - TRBV20-1 14 CSARAATGNTEAFF TGCAGTGCTAGGGCCGCGACAGGGAACACTGAAGCTTTCTTT
TRBJ1-3 - - TRBV2 15 CASSETIGSGNTIYF TGTGCCAGCAGTGAGACTATCGGCTCTGGAAACACCATATATTTT
TRBJ2-2 few TRBD2 TRBV6-2/TRBV6-3 14 CASSKLALTGELFF TGTGCCAGCAGCAAACTAGCGCTCACCGGGGAGCTGTTTTTT
TRBJ2-1 many TRBD2 TRBV6-1 12 CASSLGGYEQFF TGTGCCAGCAGTCTCGGGGGGTATGAGCAGTTCTTC
TRBJ2-1 few - TRBV6-6 13 CASSYPGSNEQFF TGTGCCAGCAGTTACCCCGGGTCCAATGAGCAGTTCTTC
TRBJ2-1 many TRBD2 TRBV4-3 16 CASSHLQRAGGYEQFF TGCGCCAGCAGCCACCTCCAGAGAGCGGGGGGCTATGAGCAGTTCTTC
TRBJ2-7 many TRBD2 TRBV18 14 CASSPGTTDYEQYF TGTGCCAGCTCACCCGGGACTACAGACTACGAGCAGTACTTC
TRBJ2-7 - TRBD1 TRBV7-9 15 CASSSPGQGFPEQYF TGTGCCAGCAGCTCCCCGGGACAGGGGTTTCCCGAGCAGTACTTC
TRBJ2-7 few TRBD1 TRBV11-2 15 CASSSRQGALFEQYF TGTGCCAGCAGCTCAAGACAGGGGGCTCTGTTCGAGCAGTACTTC
TRBJ1-6 few - TRBV20-1 14 CSARAGPSHSPLHF TGCAGTGCTAGGGCCGGGCCATCGCATTCACCCCTCCACTTT
TRBJ2-3 many - TRBV7-2 14 CASSLLGGTDTQYF TGTGCCAGCAGCTTACTAGGGGGCACAGATACGCAGTATTTT
TRBJ1-5 - - TRBV5-3 14 CARPYLMGPPPQHF TGTGCCAGGCCGTACCTAATGGGGCCCCCGCCCCAGCATTTT
TRBJ2-1 - TRBD1 TRBV5-5 19 CASSRIMMGTGMTYNEQFF TGTGCCAGCAGCCGGATAATGATGGGGACAGGGATGACCTACAATGAGCAGTTCTTC
TRBJ1-5 few - TRBV5-1 14 CASSLDPGTQPQHF TGCGCCAGCAGCTTGGACCCTGGGACTCAGCCCCAGCATTTT
TRBJ1-1 few - TRBV6-1 13 CATQGLGNTEAFF TGTGCCACCCAGGGCCTCGGGAACACTGAAGCTTTCTTT
TRBJ2-5 few - TRBV20-1 13 CSARDGGKETQYF TGCAGTGCTAGAGATGGGGGGAAAGAGACCCAGTACTTC
TRBJ2-3 few TRBD1 TRBV7-3 20 CASSFGGQARTKRGTDTQYF TGTGCCAGCAGCTTTGGGGGACAGGCTCGAACCAAGCGGGGCACAGATACGCAGTATTTT
TRBJ2-7 few - TRBV4-3 12 CASSQDPDEQYF TGCGCCAGCAGCCAAGATCCCGACGAGCAGTACTTC
TRBJ2-2 many - TRBV2 18 CASSEGARSLKDTGELFF TGTGCCAGCAGTGAAGGGGCAAGATCCCTTAAGGACACCGGGGAGCTGTTTTTT
TRBJ1-5 few - TRBV9 12 CASTGCNQPQHF TGTGCCAGCACGGGGTGCAATCAGCCCCAGCATTTT
TRBJ1-5 few - TRBV6-5 15 CASSYSAREGQPQHF TGTGCCAGCAGTTACTCGGCCAGGGAAGGTCAGCCCCAGCATTTT
TRBJ1-1 many TRBD1 TRBV7-9 12 CASSPRDSEAFF TGTGCCAGCAGCCCCCGGGACAGTGAAGCTTTCTTT
TRBJ2-3 few - TRBV3-1 14 CASSQSSWRGTQYF TGTGCCAGCAGCCAATCTTCCTGGAGGGGTACGCAGTATTTT
TRBJ1-2 few TRBD1 TRBV7-9 12 CASSRGSYGYTF TGTGCCAGCTCCAGGGGGTCGTACGGCTACACCTTC
TRBJ1-2 few - TRBV5-5 13 CASSLGQLYGYTF TGTGCCAGCAGCTTGGGACAGTTATATGGCTACACCTTC
TRBJ2-5 - TRBD1 TRBV7-6 15 CASSYGTDPAGTQYF TGTGCCAGCAGCTACGGGACAGACCCCGCCGGGACCCAGTACTTC
TRBJ2-3 - - TRBV5-4 15 CASSLEGGGRDTQYF TGTGCCAGCAGCTTGGAGGGGGGGGGCCGAGATACGCAGTATTTT
TRBJ2-7 few - TRBV20-1 12 CSARSGIGEQYF TGCAGTGCTAGGTCAGGGATTGGCGAGCAGTACTTC
TRBJ2-1 few TRBD2 TRBV12-3/TRBV12-4 17 CASSLTSGGTSYNEQFF TGTGCCAGCAGCCTGACTAGCGGGGGGACTTCCTACAATGAGCAGTTCTTC
TRBJ2-1 many - TRBV7-9 16 CASSPPNVGGPYEQFF TGTGCCAGCAGCCCACCCAACGTGGGGGGGCCTTATGAGCAGTTCTTC
TRBJ1-5 many TRBD1 TRBV7-8 16 CASSSYGQASNQPQHF TGTGCCAGCAGCTCATACGGACAGGCGAGCAATCAGCCCCAGCATTTT
TRBJ2-1 - TRBD1 TRBV19 14 CASRGDRGRDEQFF TGTGCCAGTAGGGGGGACAGGGGGCGCGATGAGCAGTTCTTC
TRBJ1-5 many - TRBV19 17 CASSSYFSHLSNQPQHF TGTGCCAGTAGTTCTTACTTCTCCCATCTTAGCAATCAGCCCCAGCATTTT
TRBJ2-3 many - TRBV6-2/TRBV6-3 14 CASSYGRWTDTQYF TGTGCCAGCAGTTACGGTAGATGGACAGATACGCAGTATTTT
TRBJ1-2 few TRBD1 TRBV7-6 13 CASSSGQGEGYTF TGTGCCAGCAGCTCCGGACAGGGTGAGGGCTACACCTTC